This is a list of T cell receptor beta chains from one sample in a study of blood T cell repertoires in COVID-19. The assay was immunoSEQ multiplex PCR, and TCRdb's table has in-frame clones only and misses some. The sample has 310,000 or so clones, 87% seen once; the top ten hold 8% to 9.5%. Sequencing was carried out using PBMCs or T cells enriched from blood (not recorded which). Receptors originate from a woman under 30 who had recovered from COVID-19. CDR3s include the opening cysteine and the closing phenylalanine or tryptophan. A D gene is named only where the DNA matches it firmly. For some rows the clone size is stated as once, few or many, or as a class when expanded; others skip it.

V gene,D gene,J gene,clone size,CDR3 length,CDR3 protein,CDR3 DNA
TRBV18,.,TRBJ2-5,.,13,CASSPRLAETQYF,TGTGCCAGCTCACCACGGTTGGCAGAGACCCAGTACTTC
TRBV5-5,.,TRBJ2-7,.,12,CASSLGAYEQYF,TGTGCCAGCAGCTTGGGCGCCTACGAGCAGTACTTC
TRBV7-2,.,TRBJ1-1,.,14,CASSLWAYGTEAFF,TGTGCCAGCAGCTTATGGGCTTACGGCACTGAAGCTTTCTTT
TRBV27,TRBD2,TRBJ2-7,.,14,CASSLSGRGYEQYF,TGTGCCAGCAGTTTAAGCGGGAGGGGGTACGAGCAGTACTTC
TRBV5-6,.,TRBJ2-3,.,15,CASSLGATSTDTQYF,TGTGCCAGCAGCTTGGGAGCGACTAGCACAGATACGCAGTATTTT
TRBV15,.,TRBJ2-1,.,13,CATSRAGGDEQFF,TGTGCCACCAGCAGAGCTGGCGGGGATGAGCAGTTCTTC
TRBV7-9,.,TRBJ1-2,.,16,CASSLEDGVRSGGYTF,TGTGCCAGCAGCTTAGAGGACGGGGTGCGGAGCGGTGGCTACACCTTC
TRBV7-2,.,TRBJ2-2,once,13,CASSVWNTGELFF,TGTGCCAGCAGCGTCTGGAACACCGGGGAGCTGTTTTTT
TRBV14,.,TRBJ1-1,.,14,CASSQVWPDTEAFF,TGTGCCAGCAGCCAAGTATGGCCCGACACTGAAGCTTTCTTT
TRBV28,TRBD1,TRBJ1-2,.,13,CASSLDRDYGYTF,TGTGCCAGCAGTTTGGACAGGGACTATGGCTACACCTTC
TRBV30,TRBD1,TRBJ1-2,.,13,CAWIRGTDYGYTF,TGTGCCTGGATACGCGGGACAGACTATGGCTACACCTTC
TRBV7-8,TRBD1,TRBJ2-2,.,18,CASSFGTGGPPNTGELFF,TGTGCCAGCAGCTTTGGGACAGGGGGCCCTCCTAACACCGGGGAGCTGTTTTTT
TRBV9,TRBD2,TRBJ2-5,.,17,CASSVEAVAGGGETQYF,TGTGCCAGCAGCGTAGAAGCGGTAGCGGGCGGTGGGGAGACCCAGTACTTC
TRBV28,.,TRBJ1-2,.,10,CASSRRGYTF,TGTGCCAGCAGTCGGAGAGGCTACACCTTC
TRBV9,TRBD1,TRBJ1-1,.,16,CASSVGPGGSGGGAFF,TGTGCCAGCAGCGTAGGCCCAGGGGGGTCTGGAGGCGGAGCTTTCTTT
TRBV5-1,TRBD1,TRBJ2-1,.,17,CASSFTRTGGNDNEQFF,TGCGCCAGCAGCTTTACTAGGACAGGGGGCAACGACAATGAGCAGTTCTTC
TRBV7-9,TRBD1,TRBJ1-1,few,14,CASSTQQGDTEAFF,TGTGCCAGCAGCACCCAACAGGGGGACACTGAAGCTTTCTTT
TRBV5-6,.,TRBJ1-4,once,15,CASSLYVQGAIRLFF,TGTGCCAGCAGCTTGTATGTACAGGGTGCTATTAGACTGTTTTTT
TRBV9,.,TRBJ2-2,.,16,CASALGEGEFAGELFF,TGTGCCAGCGCGCTAGGAGAAGGGGAATTCGCCGGGGAGCTGTTTTTT
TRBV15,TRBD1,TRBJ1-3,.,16,CATSSLGTGDGNTIYF,TGTGCCACCAGCAGCCTCGGGACAGGGGACGGAAACACCATATATTTT
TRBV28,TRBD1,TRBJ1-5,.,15,CASRSTGGGNQPQHF,TGTGCCAGCAGAAGTACAGGGGGGGGCAATCAGCCCCAGCATTTT
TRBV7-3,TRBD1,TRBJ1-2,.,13,CASSERTGSGYTF,TGTGCCAGCAGCGAAAGGACAGGGTCTGGCTACACCTTC
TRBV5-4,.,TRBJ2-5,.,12,CASSLARETQYF,TGTGCCAGCAGCTTGGCTAGGGAGACCCAGTACTTC
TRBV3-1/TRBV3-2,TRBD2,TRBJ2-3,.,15,CASSRAGVFTDTQYF,TGTGCCAGCAGCCGGGCGGGAGTCTTTACAGATACGCAGTATTTT
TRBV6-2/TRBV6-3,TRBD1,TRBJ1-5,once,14,CASSKTGGNQPQHF,TGTGCCAGCAGCAAGACAGGGGGAAATCAGCCCCAGCATTTT
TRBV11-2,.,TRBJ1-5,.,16,CASSFLRGPSNQPQHF,TGTGCCAGCAGCTTCCTTAGGGGCCCTAGCAATCAGCCCCAGCATTTT
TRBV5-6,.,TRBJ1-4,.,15,CASSTPGQAYEKLFF,TGTGCCAGCAGCACCCCAGGGCAGGCGTATGAAAAACTGTTTTTT
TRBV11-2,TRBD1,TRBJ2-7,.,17,CASSLDPGTGRNYEQYF,TGTGCCAGCAGCTTAGATCCCGGGACAGGACGAAACTACGAGCAGTACTTC
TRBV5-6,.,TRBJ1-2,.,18,CASTVRRVYSATNYGYTF,TGTGCCAGCACGGTCCGGCGGGTGTATTCAGCGACTAACTATGGCTACACCTTC
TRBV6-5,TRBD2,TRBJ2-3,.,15,CASSRSGGRTDTQYF,TGTGCCAGCAGTCGTAGCGGGGGTCGTACAGATACGCAGTATTTT
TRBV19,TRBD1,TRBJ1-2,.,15,CASSPRTGIFYGYTF,TGTGCCAGTAGTCCTCGGACAGGGATCTTCTATGGCTACACCTTC
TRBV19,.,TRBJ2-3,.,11,CASSTEDTQYF,TGTGCCAGTAGTACCGAGGATACGCAGTATTTT
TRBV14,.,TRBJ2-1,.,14,CASSLLASEYEQFF,TGTGCCAGCAGCCTACTAGCCTCGGAGTATGAGCAGTTCTTC
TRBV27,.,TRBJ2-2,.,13,CASSFQNTGELFF,TGTGCCAGCAGTTTCCAGAACACCGGGGAGCTGTTTTTT
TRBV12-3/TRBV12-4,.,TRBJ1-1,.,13,CASSFSMVTEAFF,TGTGCCAGCAGTTTCAGTATGGTAACCGAAGCTTTCTTT